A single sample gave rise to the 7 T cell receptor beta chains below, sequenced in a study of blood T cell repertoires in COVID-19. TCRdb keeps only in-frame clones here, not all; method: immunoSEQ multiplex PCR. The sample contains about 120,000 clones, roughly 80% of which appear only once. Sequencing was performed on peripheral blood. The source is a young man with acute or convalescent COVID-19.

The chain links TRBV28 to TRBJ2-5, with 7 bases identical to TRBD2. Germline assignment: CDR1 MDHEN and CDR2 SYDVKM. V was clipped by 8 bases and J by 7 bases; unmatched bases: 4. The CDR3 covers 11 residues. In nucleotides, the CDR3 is TGTGCCAGCGTCCGCGGGGGGACCCAGTACTTC. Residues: CASVRGGTQYF.

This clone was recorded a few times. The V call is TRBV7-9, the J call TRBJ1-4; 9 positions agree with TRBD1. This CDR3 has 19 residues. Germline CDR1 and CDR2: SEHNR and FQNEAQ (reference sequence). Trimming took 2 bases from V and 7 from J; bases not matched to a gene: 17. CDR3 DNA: TGTGCCAGCAGCTTACCACCGTCCCGGGACAGGGACTCCCCTGAAAAACTGTTTTTT. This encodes CASSLPPSRDRDSPEKLFF.

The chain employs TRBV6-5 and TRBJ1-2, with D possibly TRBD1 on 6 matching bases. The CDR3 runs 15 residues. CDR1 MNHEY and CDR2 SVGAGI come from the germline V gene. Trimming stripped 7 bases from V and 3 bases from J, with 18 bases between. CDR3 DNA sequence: TGTGCCAGCACCCGACCAGGGGTCTCGGACTATGGCTACACCTTC. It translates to CASTRPGVSDYGYTF.

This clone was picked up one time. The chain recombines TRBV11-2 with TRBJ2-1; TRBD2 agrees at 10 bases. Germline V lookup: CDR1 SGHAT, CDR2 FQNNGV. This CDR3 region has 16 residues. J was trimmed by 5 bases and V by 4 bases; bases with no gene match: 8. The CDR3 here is CASSSQREGVDNEQFF. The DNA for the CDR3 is TGTGCCAGCAGCTCCCAGCGGGAGGGTGTCGACAATGAGCAGTTCTTC.

CDR3 nucleotides: TGTGCCAGCTCCGAACTTGGCGGATCAGGACAGAGCAATCAGCCCCAGCATTTT. Translating it yields CASSELGGSGQSNQPQHF. V is TRBV18 and J is TRBJ1-5, with D possibly matching TRBD1 (6 bases). Germline V gives CDR1 KGHSH, CDR2 LQKENI. Trimming removed 6 bases from V and 1 base from J, with 22 bases in between. CDR3 size: 18 residues.

The CDR3 DNA reads as TGTGCCAGTAGACAAGAAGCTTTCTTT. Translating gives CASRQEAFF. The rearrangement joins TRBV19 to TRBJ1-1, with D hard to call. Trimming took 6 bases from V and 8 from J, leaving 4 bases between them. Germline V lookup: CDR1 LNHDA, CDR2 SQIVND (reference sequence). This CDR3 has 9 residues.

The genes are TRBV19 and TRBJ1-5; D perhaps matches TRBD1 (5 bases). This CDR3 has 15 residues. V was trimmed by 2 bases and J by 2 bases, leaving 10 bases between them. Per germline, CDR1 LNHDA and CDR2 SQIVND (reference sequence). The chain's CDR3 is CASSITGGGNQPQHF. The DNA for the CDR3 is TGTGCCAGTAGTATAACTGGGGGGGGCAATCAGCCCCAGCATTTT.